This T cell receptor (beta chain) comes out of a study of blood T cell repertoires in COVID-19. Study at large: Acute-phase and convalescent COVID-19 samples originated in the United States, Italy and Spain.

Method: immunoSEQ multiplex PCR; TCRdb's copy keeps in-frame clones and lacks some. Here the sample spans about 42,000 clones, about 80% being singletons. Deletions cut 1 base from V and 9 bases from J, with 19 bases between. This CDR3 region has 16 residues. Germline CDR1 is SGHTA and CDR2 is FQGNSA. This clonotype originated in a human donor in a cohort sampled during active COVID-19. The gene calls are TRBV7-2 and TRBJ2-1, with D perhaps TRBD1 (6 bases). Sequencing was performed on peripheral blood. CDR3 DNA sequence: TGTGCCAGCAGCTTAGAAGGAACAGGGAAAACCCCTGAGCAGTTCTTC. It yields the protein CASSLEGTGKTPEQFF.